What follows describes a single TCR beta chain. Its antigen is currently unknown. The data belong to a study of radiotherapy plus CTLA-4 blockade in lung cancer. Study summary: Disease control was achieved by 31% of patients, and objective responses by 18%.

General study findings and limits: Best predicting response, reportedly, were early blood T cell clone dynamics, with interferon-beta.

Focal radiation plus CTLA-4 blockade with ipilimumab was given to patients with chemo-refractory metastatic non-small-cell lung cancer. There are 16 residues in the CDR3. From germline, CDR1 is SGDLS and CDR2 YYNGEE. V was cut by 0 bases and J by 1 base, with 13 bases left in between. Clones were sequenced by immunoSEQ multiplex PCR, and TCRdb holds only the in-frame ones, with some missing. The table shows over 60,000 clones, with about 88% occurring only once. The origin of this receptor is a human donor with non-small cell lung cancer who had stable disease on radiotherapy plus ipilimumab. This chain connects TRBV9 to TRBJ2-5; D perhaps matches TRBD2 (7 bases). Source: peripheral blood, taken from a patient treated with radiotherapy plus ipilimumab. The DNA for the CDR3 is TGTGCCAGCAGCGTAGTAGGCGGGGGCCGCCAAGAGACCCAGTACTTC. Protein sequence: CASSVVGGGRQETQYF.